The 18 T cell receptor beta chains listed next were all sequenced from one sample in a study of tumor-infiltrating lymphocytes in primary liver carcinoma. The source of the blood RNA was unsorted whole blood, and germline DNA was extracted as well. A primer in the constant region served to generate TCR beta cDNA from about 480 ng of total RNA. Three nested multiplex PCR rounds, a slightly modified ARM-PCR method, built the TCR beta libraries. Researchers ran the first two PCR rounds for approximately 10 cycles each with TRBV1-TRBV30 forward primers and a C-beta reverse primer. MiXCR, run by TCRdb on the multiplex PCR reads, gives a single entry per CDR3 protein. The sample lists 190,000 or so distinct CDR3 sequences; 65% were seen once. The sample was peripheral blood. Every receptor here comes from a woman aged 55-75 years with primary liver carcinoma and hepatitis B virus infection.

This sequence joins TRBV11-1 and TRBJ2-7; possibly TRBD2 for D (6 bases). Trimming took 4 bases from V and 9 from J, leaving 22 bases between them. Germline-derived CDR1 and CDR2 are SGHAT and FQDESV (reference sequence). This CDR3 spans 15 amino acids. CDR3 residues: CASSWGGTRTCRQYF. CDR3 sequence (DNA): TGTGCCAGCAGCTGGGGCGGGACGAGGACCTGTAGGCAGTACTTC.

The chain carries TRBV28 and TRBJ1-2, with D uncertain. V lost 3 bases and J lost 8, with 16 bases in between. CDR1 is MDHEN, CDR2 SYDVKM, per germline. CDR3 length: 14 residues. The DNA for the CDR3 is TGTGCCAGCAGTTTTCTCATGATTAGGCGCGGCTACACCTTC. Encoded protein: CASSFLMIRRGYTF.

The CDR3 region is CASSRGVGPQETQYF. CDR3 in DNA: TGCGCCAGCAGCAGGGGAGTGGGGCCACAAGAGACCCAGTACTTC. This chain uses TRBV5-1 with TRBJ2-5, with D possibly called TRBD1 or TRBD2 (5 bases each). This CDR3 has 15 residues. The germline CDR1 and CDR2 sequences are SGHRS and YFSETQ. Deletions cut 4 bases from V and 2 bases from J, with 15 bases between.

As for this clonotype: A much larger clone differs by one base, so this may be a read error. The J gene is TRBJ2-7, the V gene TRBV12-1. TRBV12-1 is classified as a pseudogene. The CDR3 consists of 15 residues. The CDR3 protein is CANSFGLRGPYEQYF. As DNA, the CDR3 is TGTGCCAACAGCTTTGGGTTAAGAGGCCCCTACGAGCAGTACTTC.

This clonotype was seen only once. V gene TRBV11-2 combines with J gene TRBJ2-1; the match to TRBD2 covers 8 bases. Germline CDR1 and CDR2: SGHAT and FQNNGV. Trimming took 8 bases from V and 2 from J; bases not matched to a gene: 8. This CDR3 spans 15 amino acids. Here the CDR3 reads CASGPILAAYNEQFF. The CDR3 bases are TGTGCCAGCGGCCCGATACTAGCGGCCTACAATGAGCAGTTCTTC.

The rearrangement joins TRBV10-3 to TRBJ1-2; D is unclear. V was trimmed by 0 bases and J by 7 bases, leaving 15 bases between them. The CDR3 runs to 15 residues. Germline values: CDR1 ENHRY, CDR2 SYGVKD. The CDR3 region is CAISESGGPSGGYTF. In DNA form, the CDR3 reads TGTGCCATCAGTGAGTCGGGAGGGCCAAGCGGTGGCTACACCTTC.

Concerning this clonotype: The conserved final phenylalanine or tryptophan is absent from the CDR3, which likely points to a read error. This rearrangement joins TRBV11-2 to TRBJ2-1, with D possibly being TRBD1 (5 bases). CDR3 length: 13 residues. Trimming took 8 bases from V and 9 from J, leaving 17 bases between them. The V gene's germline CDR1 is SGHAT and CDR2 FQNNGV. CDR3 residues: CASSMGRVAEQFS. The CDR3 DNA sequence: TGTGCCAGCTCGATGGGCAGGGTAGCTGAGCAGTTCTCC.

Notes on this clonotype: The junction differs from germline at one of its ends, possibly a read error. This chain joins TRBV11-2 and TRBJ2-1; D unresolved. Germline V lookup: CDR1 SGHAT, CDR2 FQNNGV. There are 14 residues in the CDR3. The CDR3 DNA sequence: TGCGCCAGCGACTTTGGGCGTAGCTCCAATGAGCAGTTCTTC. Encoded protein: CASDFGRSSNEQFF.

This clonotype has a single count. A read error is possible here, since a much larger clone lies one base away. The gene calls are TRBV6-1 and TRBJ1-1; D unresolved. The germline V gene has CDR1 MNHNS and CDR2 SASEGT. There are 13 residues in the CDR3. The CDR3 region is CVSTAGRNTEAFF. CDR3 DNA sequence: TGTGTCAGCACCGCTGGACGAAACACTGAAGCTTTCTTT.

The chain combines TRBV7-9 with TRBJ2-7; 9 bases are shared with TRBD2. V dropped 5 bases and J dropped 3; count of bases not matched to a gene: 14. CDR1 SEHNR and CDR2 FQNEAQ come from the germline V gene (reference sequence). The CDR3 runs to 17 residues. CDR3 nucleotides: TGTGCCAGCAGCCTCGCGGGGGGGCTAGCGTCCCACTACGAGCAGTACTTC. As protein: CASSLAGGLASHYEQYF.

This clonotype was counted at least ten times. The chain recombines TRBV6-5 with TRBJ2-1, with D possibly TRBD2 on 6 matching bases. Germline CDR1 reads MNHEY; CDR2 reads SVGAGI. V lost 4 bases and J lost 9, with 19 bases in between. The CDR3 totals 15 residues. The CDR3 DNA is TGTGCCAGCAGTTTGGGGGGAGGTGGGTTGGGTGAGCAGTTCTTC. This translates into CASSLGGGGLGEQFF.

As concerns this clonotype: One junction end disagrees with the germline gene, perhaps due to a read error. The rearrangement links TRBV6-1 to TRBJ2-1; TRBD2 is a possible D gene (5 bases). This CDR3 has 13 amino acids. The germline V gene encodes CDR1 MNHNS and CDR2 SASEGT. CDR3 coding DNA: TGTGCCAGCAACCCTGACTATCACAATGAGCAGCTCTTC. Translation: CASNPDYHNEQLF.

The chain uses TRBV5-1 and TRBJ1-1, with D perhaps matching TRBD1 (6 bases). The ends were cut back, 4 bases at V and 1 base at J, with 17 bases in the middle. The germline V gene has CDR1 SGHRS and CDR2 YFSETQ. This CDR3 region has 16 residues. The CDR3 sequence is CASSPSAGAWNTEAFF. The CDR3 nucleotides are TGCGCCAGCAGCCCCTCGGCGGGGGCTTGGAACACTGAAGCTTTCTTT.

This clonotype appeared a single time. The rearrangement links TRBV4-1 to TRBJ2-7; a weak D match, TRBD2 (7 bases). The CDR3 has 17 residues. Germline CDR1 MGHRA, CDR2 YSYEKL. The V gene lost 0 bases and the J gene lost 8 bases, with 23 bases spanning the gap. CDR3 residues: CASSQERGRGARRKQYF. Here the CDR3 DNA reads TGCGCCAGCAGCCAAGAGCGGGGGCGGGGCGCCCGGAGAAAGCAGTACTTC.

This clonotype appeared many times. The rearrangement uses TRBV6-1 and TRBJ2-5; 7 positions agree with TRBD2. The CDR3 contains 14 residues. Per the germline V gene, CDR1 is MNHNS and CDR2 is SASEGT. V was clipped by 4 bases and J by 3 bases; unmatched bases: 5. In DNA, the CDR3 is TGTGCCAGCAGTGTACTAGCGCCGAAAGAGACCCAGTACTTC. It translates to CASSVLAPKETQYF.

About this clonotype: This sequence may be a read error, since a much larger clone differs from it by one base. This chain links TRBV7-8 with TRBJ2-7; TRBD2 matches 8 bases. The germline V gene has CDR1 SGHVS and CDR2 FQNEAQ. After removal of 4 bases from V and 3 bases from J, the junction contained 11 bases not matched to a gene. The CDR3 contains 16 residues. The CDR3 region is CASSSSYPGTSYEQYF. CDR3 nucleotide sequence: TGTGCCAGCAGCTCCTCTTACCCCGGGACTAGCTACGAGCAGTACTTC.

A note on this clonotype: An end of the junction differs from the germline gene, which may be a read error. The rearrangement uses TRBV11-2 and TRBJ2-7; tentatively, D is TRBD1 or TRBD2 (6 bases each). CDR1 and CDR2 (germline): SGHAT, FQNNGV. The CDR3 is 16 amino acids. In nucleotides, the CDR3 is TGTGCCAACAGCCTAGCGTCGGGGGCAGGAGGCTACGAGCAGTACTTT. Protein sequence: CANSLASGAGGYEQYF.

Only one count was recorded for this clonotype. Because the CDR3 is missing its conserved closing phenylalanine or tryptophan, this is likely a read error. V usage is TRBV10-1 and J usage is TRBJ2-4, with 13 bases identical to TRBD2. The CDR3 covers 16 residues. Trimming at V came to 5 bases and at J to 9 bases, leaving 10 bases not matched to a gene. The germline V gene has CDR1 WNHNN and CDR2 SYGVQD (reference sequence). CDR3 in DNA: TGCGCCAGCAGTCTGGGACTAGCGGGAATAGATGCCATTCAGTACATC. Its translation is CASSLGLAGIDAIQYI.